One and the same sample provided the 8 T cell receptor beta chains below, sequenced in a study of a mutant IDH1 vaccine in newly diagnosed glioma. Assay: immunoSEQ multiplex PCR; the TCRdb copy retains only in-frame clones and omits some. The table shows 40,000 to 45,000 clones, with under 90% occurring only once. Described time point: week 35, safety follow-up. Vaccine doses each comprised 300 ug of mutant IDH1 20-mer peptide, with topical imiquimod. Antigens of these TCRs are unknown. The sample was PBMCs, taken from a glioma patient whose treatment included an IDH1 peptide vaccine. The source is a woman in her 40s with glioma. Some clones in this sample may be carry-over from other donors' samples.

Remarks on this clone: This same CDR3 is encoded by further DNA sequences in the sample. V usage is TRBV30 and J usage is TRBJ2-4; D not resolved. Trimming pared 2 bases from V and 7 bases from J, leaving 12 bases between. Germline values: CDR1 GTSNPN, CDR2 SVGIG (reference sequence). The CDR3 sequence is 13 residues long. The CDR3 loop reads CAWSNGYYNIQYF. The CDR3 nucleotides are TGTGCCTGGAGTAACGGATACTATAACATTCAGTACTTC.

V usage is TRBV5-4 and J usage is TRBJ1-4, with D maybe TRBD1 (5 bases). Trimming left V 4 bases short and J 7 bases short, with 20 bases between. The CDR3 contains 16 residues. Germline CDR1 and CDR2: SGHNT and YYREEE (reference sequence). Written as DNA, the CDR3 is TGTGCCAGCAGCGATCAAGCTGCGGGGCTCGGTGAAAAACTGTTTTTT. Translating gives CASSDQAAGLGEKLFF.

This chain connects TRBV5-4 to TRBJ2-4; D possibly corresponds to TRBD2 (7 bases). Trimming removed 4 bases from V and 8 bases from J, with 16 bases in between. The germline V gene has CDR1 SGHNT and CDR2 YYREEE (reference sequence). The CDR3 has 14 amino acids. This CDR3 is CASSRGGAGDIQYF. DNA of the CDR3: TGTGCCAGCAGCCGCGGGGGCGCTGGGGACATTCAGTACTTC.

V gene TRBV6-5 combines with J gene TRBJ2-7; D gene ambiguous. Germline V gene sequence: CDR1 MNHEY, CDR2 SVGAGI. Trimming removed 3 bases at V and 2 bases at J, with 8 bases between. This CDR3 is built from 13 residues. The CDR3 loop reads CASSYSPAYEQYF. CDR3 sequence (DNA): TGTGCCAGCAGTTATTCGCCGGCCTACGAGCAGTACTTC.

The rearrangement uses TRBV5-5 and TRBJ2-2, with 8 bases fitting TRBD2. J was trimmed by 4 bases and V by 4 bases; bases with no gene match: 9. Germline V CDR1 and CDR2: SGHKS, YYEKEE (reference sequence). The CDR3 is 16 residues long. Here the CDR3 reads CASSRPGGRITGELFF. DNA of the CDR3: TGTGCCAGCAGCCGTCCGGGGGGGAGGATCACCGGGGAGCTGTTTTTT. Based on the CDR3 plus reference TRBV5-5 and TRBJ2-2, the full variable domain is DAGVTQSPTHLIKTRGQQVTLRCSPISGHKSVSWYQQVLGQGPQFIFQYYEKEERGRGNFPDRFSARQFPNYSSELNVNALLLGDSALYLCASSRPGGRITGELFFGEGSRLTVL.

The chain has TRBV2 and TRBJ1-4; 7 bases match TRBD1. This CDR3 has 14 amino acids. Unmatched junction bases numbered 8, after V lost 3 bases and J lost 10 bases. In germline, CDR1 is SNHLY, CDR2 FYNNEI. CDR3 sequence: CASSETPQGGKLFF. CDR3 bases: TGTGCCAGCAGTGAGACCCCCCAGGGGGGAAAACTGTTTTTT.

This clone showed up just once. The chain links TRBV18 to TRBJ2-7; no definite D call. This CDR3 is 16 amino acids long. From germline, CDR1 is KGHSH and CDR2 LQKENI. V lost 4 bases and J lost 3, with 19 bases in between. CDR3 loop: CASSLTPPGLNYEQYF. CDR3 DNA: TGTGCCAGCTCACTTACACCACCCGGTCTGAACTACGAGCAGTACTTC.

The rearrangement links TRBV6-1 to TRBJ2-5; D is unclear. CDR1 and CDR2 (germline): MNHNS, SASEGT. The CDR3 totals 11 residues. V dropped 8 bases and J dropped 2 bases, with 6 bases sitting between them. The CDR3 protein is CASDLQETQYF. The CDR3 DNA reads as TGTGCCAGCGACCTTCAAGAGACCCAGTACTTC.